Listed below are T cell receptor beta chains from one sample, sequenced in a study of blood T cell repertoires in COVID-19. Some clones are missing from TCRdb's copy, which holds only in-frame ones; the method was immunoSEQ multiplex PCR. Of about 390,000 clones in the sample, about 86% are singletons; the top ten hold 10%. What was sequenced was PBMCs or T cells enriched from blood (not recorded which). The receptors stem from a woman aged 50 to 60 who had recovered from COVID-19. Each CDR3 is given with its conserved first and last residue. A D gene is named only where the DNA matches it firmly. Some rows mark clone size as missing; the rest say once, few, many or name a class of expanded clone.

v_call: TRBV5-5; clone_size: .; j_call: TRBJ2-3; d_call: TRBD2; cdr3_aa: CASSLSGLAGSDTQYF; cdr3_nt: TGTGCCAGCAGCTTGTCGGGACTAGCGGGTTCTGATACGCAGTATTTT
v_call: TRBV4-1; clone_size: .; j_call: TRBJ1-1; d_call: TRBD1; cdr3_aa: CASSRGGTGLTEAFF; cdr3_nt: TGCGCCAGCAGCCGCGGCGGGACAGGGCTCACTGAAGCTTTCTTT
v_call: TRBV5-1; clone_size: .; j_call: TRBJ2-1; d_call: TRBD2; cdr3_aa: CASSSGNLAGALNEQFF; cdr3_nt: TGCGCCAGCAGCTCGGGGAACCTAGCGGGGGCCCTAAATGAGCAGTTCTTC
v_call: TRBV14; clone_size: .; j_call: TRBJ1-2; d_call: .; cdr3_aa: CASSPGQLGGYTF; cdr3_nt: TGTGCCAGCAGCCCCGGACAGCTAGGGGGCTACACCTTC
v_call: TRBV27; clone_size: .; j_call: TRBJ1-3; d_call: .; cdr3_aa: CASSSEAGAGNTIYF; cdr3_nt: TGTGCCAGCAGTTCGGAGGCGGGGGCTGGAAACACCATATATTTT
v_call: TRBV7-9; clone_size: .; j_call: TRBJ2-5; d_call: TRBD1; cdr3_aa: CASSFGQGMASQYF; cdr3_nt: TGTGCCAGCAGCTTCGGACAGGGAATGGCGTCCCAGTACTTC
v_call: TRBV30; clone_size: .; j_call: TRBJ1-2; d_call: .; cdr3_aa: CAWTGGMAPNYGYTF; cdr3_nt: TGTGCCTGGACCGGGGGGATGGCTCCCAACTATGGCTACACCTTC
v_call: TRBV4-3; clone_size: .; j_call: TRBJ2-1; d_call: .; cdr3_aa: CASSQEGSTRHNEQFF; cdr3_nt: TGCGCCAGCAGCCAAGAGGGTAGCACGAGACACAATGAGCAGTTCTTC
v_call: TRBV28; clone_size: .; j_call: TRBJ2-3; d_call: TRBD2; cdr3_aa: CASQTSGGADTQYF; cdr3_nt: TGTGCCAGCCAAACTAGCGGGGGGGCAGATACGCAGTATTTT
v_call: TRBV24-1; clone_size: .; j_call: TRBJ2-3; d_call: TRBD1; cdr3_aa: CATSSGQPTDTQYF; cdr3_nt: TGTGCCACCAGCTCGGGACAGCCCACAGATACGCAGTATTTT
v_call: TRBV10-3; clone_size: .; j_call: TRBJ2-1; d_call: .; cdr3_aa: CAARDFTRYNEQFF; cdr3_nt: TGTGCCGCTCGGGACTTCACCCGGTACAATGAGCAGTTCTTC
v_call: TRBV7-9; clone_size: once; j_call: TRBJ2-1; d_call: TRBD1; cdr3_aa: CASSLGDRGLEQFF; cdr3_nt: TGTGCCAGCAGCTTAGGGGACAGGGGGCTTGAGCAGTTCTTC
v_call: TRBV10-3; clone_size: .; j_call: TRBJ1-2; d_call: TRBD1; cdr3_aa: CAISESTTGTYGYTF; cdr3_nt: TGTGCCATCAGTGAGTCGACGACAGGGACTTATGGCTACACCTTC
v_call: TRBV29-1; clone_size: .; j_call: TRBJ2-3; d_call: .; cdr3_aa: CSVENYQDTQYF; cdr3_nt: TGCAGCGTAGAAAACTACCAAGATACGCAGTATTTT
v_call: TRBV27; clone_size: .; j_call: TRBJ2-1; d_call: .; cdr3_aa: CASSLPRGGAGSSYNEQFF; cdr3_nt: TGTGCCAGCAGTTTACCGAGGGGGGGAGCGGGGAGCTCCTACAATGAGCAGTTCTTC
v_call: TRBV10-1; clone_size: once; j_call: TRBJ1-2; d_call: TRBD1; cdr3_aa: CANAGTGINYGYTF; cdr3_nt: TGCGCCAATGCCGGGACAGGGATTAACTATGGCTACACCTTC
v_call: TRBV7-9; clone_size: .; j_call: TRBJ2-3; d_call: .; cdr3_aa: CASSSTGTRTDTQYF; cdr3_nt: TGTGCCAGCAGCTCCACCGGGACAAGGACGGATACGCAGTATTTT
v_call: TRBV11-2; clone_size: .; j_call: TRBJ1-2; d_call: TRBD1; cdr3_aa: CASSLGTGANYGYTF; cdr3_nt: TGTGCCAGCAGCTTAGGGACAGGGGCTAACTATGGCTACACCTTC
v_call: TRBV24-1; clone_size: .; j_call: TRBJ2-5; d_call: TRBD2; cdr3_aa: CATSTGGLQETQYF; cdr3_nt: TGTGCCACCAGTACGGGGGGGCTTCAAGAGACCCAGTACTTC
v_call: TRBV19; clone_size: .; j_call: TRBJ1-1; d_call: .; cdr3_aa: CASSPTGDTGEAFF; cdr3_nt: TGTGCCAGTAGTCCGACTGGGGACACCGGGGAAGCTTTCTTT
v_call: TRBV5-5; clone_size: .; j_call: TRBJ1-1; d_call: .; cdr3_aa: CASSLGFRGPEAFF; cdr3_nt: TGTGCCAGCAGCTTGGGCTTCCGCGGCCCTGAAGCTTTCTTT
v_call: TRBV18; clone_size: .; j_call: TRBJ2-2; d_call: .; cdr3_aa: CASSPSANTGELFF; cdr3_nt: TGTGCCAGCTCACCATCCGCGAACACCGGGGAGCTGTTTTTT
v_call: TRBV15; clone_size: .; j_call: TRBJ2-4; d_call: .; cdr3_aa: CATSRDPGSKNIQYF; cdr3_nt: TGTGCCACCAGCAGAGACCCAGGGTCCAAAAACATTCAGTACTTC
v_call: TRBV27; clone_size: .; j_call: TRBJ1-6; d_call: .; cdr3_aa: CASSWLPGSPLHF; cdr3_nt: TGTGCCAGCAGCTGGCTTCCGGGGTCACCCCTCCACTTT
v_call: TRBV10-3; clone_size: .; j_call: TRBJ1-1; d_call: .; cdr3_aa: CAISERENTEAFF; cdr3_nt: TGTGCCATCAGTGAAAGAGAGAACACTGAAGCTTTCTTT
v_call: TRBV11-3; clone_size: .; j_call: TRBJ2-2; d_call: .; cdr3_aa: CASSSQRWGVSTGELFF; cdr3_nt: TGTGCCAGCAGCTCTCAACGCTGGGGGGTTTCAACCGGGGAGCTGTTTTTT
v_call: TRBV5-8; clone_size: .; j_call: TRBJ2-7; d_call: TRBD2; cdr3_aa: CASTPRGGEQYF; cdr3_nt: TGTGCCAGCACCCCCCGGGGGGGAGAGCAGTACTTC
v_call: TRBV28; clone_size: .; j_call: TRBJ1-1; d_call: TRBD1; cdr3_aa: CASSSPGTGDTEAFF; cdr3_nt: TGTGCCAGCAGTTCACCCGGGACAGGGGACACTGAAGCTTTCTTT